The text below deals with one T cell receptor beta chain. The data belong to a study of Ad26.COV2.S vaccination and SARS-CoV-2 variants. Study context: The trial was COV1001 and the donor's arm was Ad26.COV2.S. Doses of Ad26.COV2.S were injected into muscle once or twice, 56 days apart.

Specified treatment: some 20 received Ad26.COV2.S at low or high dose, single or two shots; about 5 received placebo; per-sample allocation not given. The samples date from day 63 after the first vaccine or placebo injection. As its vector, the vaccine had Ad26, which expressed Wuhan-strain SARS-CoV-2 spike. Clones were sequenced by immunoSEQ multiplex PCR, and TCRdb holds only the in-frame ones, with some missing. Of under 300,000 clones listed, about 83% are singletons. The CDR3 covers 14 residues. V was shortened by 3 bases and J by 3 bases, with 13 bases between the two germline ends. The germline V gene has CDR1 SGHRS and CDR2 YFSETQ.

The sequence was collected from a person between 18 and 65 years old who received the Ad26.COV2.S COVID-19 vaccine or a placebo. The chain joins TRBV5-1 to TRBJ2-7; maybe TRBD1 (6 bases). The sequencing used peripheral blood, collected in a trial of Ad26.COV2.S vaccine versus placebo. CDR3 coding DNA: TGCGCCAGCAGCTCACAGGGTCCTCTCTACGAGCAGTACTTC. Translation gives CASSSQGPLYEQYF.